This T cell receptor beta chain was identified during a study of spatial heterogeneity in lung cancer. Whole-study context: Roughly 2 years after resection was the median timing of the follow-up PBMC samples, which were sequenced when available. In the raw reads, each unique TCR and UMI combination was present more than ten times on average.

The study tagged each TCR cDNA molecule with a unique molecular identifier. Each CDR3 protein is one row after TCRdb ran MiXCR on the 5' RACE reads. This table holds about 46,000 distinct CDR3 sequences, 12% found once. The time point was: blood at routine non-recurrence follow-up after resection. V lost 6 bases and J lost 9, with 15 bases in between. CDR1 is DFQATT and CDR2 is SNEGSKA in the germline V gene (reference sequence). The CDR3 runs to 12 residues. The origin of this receptor is a male donor with early-stage non-small cell lung cancer. The sample in question was PBMCs, obtained at follow-up. V usage is TRBV20-1 and J usage is TRBJ2-1; D may correspond to TRBD1 or TRBD2 (5 bases each). The CDR3 loop is CSAIGAGFEQFF. CDR3 coding DNA: TGCAGTGCGATCGGGGCTGGGTTTGAGCAGTTCTTC.